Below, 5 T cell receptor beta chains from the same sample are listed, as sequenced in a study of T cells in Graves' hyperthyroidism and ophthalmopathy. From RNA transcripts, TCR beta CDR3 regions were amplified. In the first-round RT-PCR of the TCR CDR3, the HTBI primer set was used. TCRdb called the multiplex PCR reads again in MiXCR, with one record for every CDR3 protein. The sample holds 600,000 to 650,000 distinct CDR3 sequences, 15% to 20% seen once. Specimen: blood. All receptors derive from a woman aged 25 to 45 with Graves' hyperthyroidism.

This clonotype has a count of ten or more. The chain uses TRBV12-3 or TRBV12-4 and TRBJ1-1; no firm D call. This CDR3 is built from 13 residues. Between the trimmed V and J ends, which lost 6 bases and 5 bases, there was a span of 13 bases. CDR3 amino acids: CASSRPGLTEAFF. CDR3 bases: TGTGCCAGCAGCCGACCAGGCCTTACTGAAGCTTTCTTT.

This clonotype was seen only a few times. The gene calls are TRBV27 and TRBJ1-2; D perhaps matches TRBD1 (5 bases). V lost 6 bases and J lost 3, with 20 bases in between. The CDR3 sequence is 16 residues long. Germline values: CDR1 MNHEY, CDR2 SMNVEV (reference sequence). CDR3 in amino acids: CASRGGRGGRDYGYTF. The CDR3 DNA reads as TGTGCCAGCAGGGGCGGAAGGGGAGGCAGGGACTATGGCTACACCTTC.

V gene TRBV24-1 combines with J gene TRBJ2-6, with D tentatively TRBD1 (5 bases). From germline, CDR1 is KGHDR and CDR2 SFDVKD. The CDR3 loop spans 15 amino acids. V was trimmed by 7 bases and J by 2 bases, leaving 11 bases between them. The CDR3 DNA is TGTGCCACCAGCGCAGGGATAGCTGGGGCCAACGTCCTGACTTTC. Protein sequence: CATSAGIAGANVLTF.

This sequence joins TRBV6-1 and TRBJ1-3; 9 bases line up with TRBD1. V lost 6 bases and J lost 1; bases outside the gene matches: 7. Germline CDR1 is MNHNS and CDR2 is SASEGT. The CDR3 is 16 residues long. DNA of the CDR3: TGTGCCAGCAGGACCGCCGGGACAGGGTCTGGAAACACCATATATTTT. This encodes CASRTAGTGSGNTIYF.

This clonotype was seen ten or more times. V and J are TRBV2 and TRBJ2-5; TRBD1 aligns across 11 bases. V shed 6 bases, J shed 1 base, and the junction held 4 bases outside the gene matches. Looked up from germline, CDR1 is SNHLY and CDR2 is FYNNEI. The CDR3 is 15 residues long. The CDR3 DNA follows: TGTGCCAGCAGCCAGGACAGGGGGCGCCAAGAGACCCAGTACTTC. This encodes CASSQDRGRQETQYF.